This TCR beta chain was recorded in a study of blood T cells in healthy people across ages. This CDR3 spans 15 amino acids. Germline CDR1 is SGHDN and CDR2 is FVKESK. V lost 1 base and J lost 10, with 14 bases in between. A second roughly 6 to 12 cycle PCR used barcoded and J-beta primers. Every sample gave at least 3 million paired-end reads containing CDR3. TCRdb redid the calling of the 5' RACE reads with MiXCR, one entry per CDR3 protein. Among 1.4 million or so distinct CDR3 sequences listed, approximately 43% were seen once. A word on this clonotype: Its specificity is unknown.

Study findings and constraints: Older individuals had lower TCR beta diversity per million T cells (the decline was roughly linear). Estimates based on one million T cells were treated as lower bounds. For the donors, CMV status was unknown and possibly confounded expanded clonotype changes.

The TCR originated in a woman between 18 and 30 years old in good health. This rearrangement joins TRBV14 to TRBJ1-6, with TRBD1 as a possible D gene (5 bases). The source material was blood. DNA for the CDR3: TGTGCCAGCAGCCAAGTTGAGGGGTCACGCTCACCCCTCCACTTT. It is translated as CASSQVEGSRSPLHF.